Sequencing of this T cell receptor beta chain was carried out in a study of T-cell reconstitution after alpha-beta-depleted transplantation in children. Preparing the TCRbeta library involved the use of unique molecular identifiers. One entry per CDR3 protein, called by TCRdb with MiXCR from the PCR reads. In the table there are nearly 550,000 distinct CDR3 sequences, 15% to 20% of which are singletons. V lost 6 bases and J lost 8, with 15 bases in between. Germline lookup yields CDR1 MNHEY and CDR2 SMNVEV (reference sequence). This CDR3 is built from 13 residues. This clonotype was counted between two and nine times.

J is TRBJ2-3 and V is TRBV27; the D is unclear. The material sequenced was PBMCs from the stem cell graft donor, taken from the stem cell graft. This TCR was sampled from a human donor who donated a stem cell graft to a child with acute lymphoblastic leukemia. The CDR3 DNA sequence: TGTGCCAGCAGCTCCCCATTGGCCGGTACGCAGTATTTT. Translating it yields CASSSPLAGTQYF.